Presented here are 15 T cell receptor beta chains from one specimen sequenced in a study of cytomegalovirus exposure and HLA in healthy donors. It was with 60 Vbeta and 13 Jbeta primers that the PCR ran. Here immunoSEQ multiplex PCR was the method, and the copy in TCRdb shows in-frame clones only, minus some. The sample lists approximately 190,000 clones; 65% to 85% were seen once. Sequencing was done on a sample of PBMCs. The receptors were sampled from a boy aged 2 to 9 in good health and CMV-seronegative.

This chain uses TRBV5-6 with TRBJ2-7, with TRBD1 identical over 9 bases. Germline V gene data show CDR1 as SGHDT and CDR2 as YYEEEE. The CDR3 is 14 residues long. The V segment lost 5 bases and the J segment 5 bases; nucleotides outside the gene matches: 8. The DNA of the CDR3 is TGTGCCAGCAGGAAGGGACAGGGTGCCCACGAGCAGTACTTC. Its translation: CASRKGQGAHEQYF.

The table lists this clone with a few counts. The rearrangement links TRBV6-5 to TRBJ1-5, with 7 bases that match TRBD1. CDR1 is MNHEY and CDR2 is SVGAGI in the germline V gene. There are 14 residues in the CDR3. The J segment lost 4 bases and the V segment lost 5 bases, leaving 5 bases of the junction unmatched. This CDR3 is CASSKTGRNQPQHF. The CDR3 region has the DNA TGTGCCAGCAGTAAGACAGGGAGGAATCAGCCCCAGCATTTT.

The table lists this clone with a count of one. The rearrangement links TRBV18 to TRBJ2-3; 7 bases agree with TRBD1. The V and J ends lost 0 bases and 0 bases, in that order; junction bases with no gene match: 6. This CDR3 contains 17 residues. Germline V gene sequence: CDR1 KGHSH, CDR2 LQKENI. This CDR3 is CASSPPFGDRSTDTQYF. The CDR3, as DNA: TGTGCCAGCTCACCACCGTTCGGGGACAGAAGCACAGATACGCAGTATTTT.

This chain uses TRBV5-1 with TRBJ1-1; 7 bases map to TRBD1. Trimming cost V 0 bases and J 3 bases; bases outside gene matches: 8. CDR1 is SGHRS and CDR2 is YFSETQ in the germline V gene. CDR3 length: 16 amino acids. The CDR3 here is CASSLAHTDRDTEAFF. CDR3 sequence (DNA): TGCGCCAGCAGCTTGGCCCATACCGACAGGGACACTGAAGCTTTCTTT.

The chain links TRBV19 to TRBJ1-1; TRBD1 is a possible D gene (6 bases). Trimming removed 3 bases from V and 4 bases from J, with 12 bases in between. The length of the CDR3 is 14 residues. Germline lookup yields CDR1 LNHDA and CDR2 SQIVND (reference sequence). The CDR3 DNA reads TGTGCCAGTAGTATTCGGGGGGCGGGCACTGAAGCTTTCTTT. This encodes CASSIRGAGTEAFF.

The chain uses TRBV4-3 and TRBJ2-1, with 13 bases identical to TRBD2. The V gene's germline CDR1 is LGHNA and CDR2 YSLEER. Trimming cost V 4 bases and J 8 bases; bases outside gene matches: 8. This CDR3 is built from 16 residues. The CDR3 protein is CASSRQLAGGVDEQFF. The CDR3 nucleotides are TGCGCCAGCAGCCGCCAACTAGCGGGGGGGGTCGATGAGCAGTTCTTC.

This chain connects TRBV6-1 to TRBJ1-5, with TRBD1 as a possible D gene (6 bases). CDR3 size: 14 residues. In germline, CDR1 is MNHNS, CDR2 SASEGT. Trimming pared 6 bases from V and 1 base from J, leaving 10 bases between. CDR3 sequence reads: CASSPTGSNQPQHF. For the CDR3, the DNA is TGTGCCAGCAGCCCCACAGGGAGCAATCAGCCCCAGCATTTT.

V and J are TRBV2 and TRBJ1-2, with TRBD1 identical over 12 bases. CDR1 and CDR2 (germline): SNHLY, FYNNEI. With 6 bases clipped from V and 7 bases from J, the junction kept 6 bases outside the gene matches. The CDR3 sequence is 14 residues long. CDR3 DNA sequence: TGTGCCAGCAGGTCCGGGACAGGGGGCTCTGGCTACACCTTC. Protein: CASRSGTGGSGYTF.

The chain employs TRBV27 and TRBJ1-2; no reliable D call. Germline V gene data show CDR1 as MNHEY and CDR2 as SMNVEV (reference sequence). This CDR3 spans 15 amino acids. V was pared by 2 bases and J by 4 bases, with 14 bases between. CDR3 nucleotides: TGTGCCAGCAGTTTAAGAGGCAGCTTGGTCTATGGCTACACCTTC. Protein: CASSLRGSLVYGYTF.

The chain links TRBV5-4 to TRBJ2-1; D may be TRBD1 (6 bases). Between the trimmed V and J ends, which lost 2 bases and 3 bases, there was a span of 12 bases. The V gene's germline CDR1 is SGHNT and CDR2 YYREEE (reference sequence). The CDR3 is made up of 15 amino acids. CDR3 sequence reads: CASSLRDKYYNEQFF. Written as DNA, the CDR3 is TGTGCCAGCAGCTTACGGGACAAGTACTACAATGAGCAGTTCTTC. Variable domain in full (rest from reference TRBV5-4 and TRBJ2-1): ETGVTQSPTHLIKTRGQQVTLRCSSQSGHNTVSWYQQALGQGPQFIFQYYREEENGRGNFPPRFSGLQFPNYSSELNVNALELDDSALYLCASSLRDKYYNEQFFGPGTRLTVL.

The V gene is TRBV11-2, the J gene TRBJ2-4; D possibly corresponds to TRBD1 (6 bases). CDR1 is SGHAT, CDR2 FQNNGV, per germline. V lost 3 bases and J lost 2, with 20 bases in between. The CDR3 runs 18 residues. CDR3 loop: CASSFPKTGIASKNIQYF. The CDR3 DNA reads as TGTGCCAGCAGCTTCCCTAAAACAGGGATAGCGTCCAAAAACATTCAGTACTTC.

The chain uses TRBV6-5 and TRBJ1-1; a possible D gene is TRBD1 (5 bases). Trimming cost V 0 bases and J 0 bases, with 11 bases left between them. CDR3 length: 16 residues. The germline gives CDR1 MNHEY, CDR2 SVGAGI. The CDR3 region has the DNA TGTGCCAGCAGTTACTCGATTGGAGGGGTGAACACTGAAGCTTTCTTT. Translating it yields CASSYSIGGVNTEAFF.

The chain employs TRBV4-2 and TRBJ2-1; D ambiguous. Between the trimmed V and J ends, which lost 2 bases and 1 base, there was a span of 9 bases. This CDR3 is 15 amino acids long. The germline V gene has CDR1 LGHNA and CDR2 YNFKEQ. CDR3 residues: CASSQSVYSYNEQFF. CDR3 bases: TGTGCCAGCAGCCAATCGGTCTATTCCTACAATGAGCAGTTCTTC.

J is TRBJ2-1 and V is TRBV4-1; 10 bases fit TRBD1. CDR1 is MGHRA and CDR2 is YSYEKL in the germline V gene. Trimming at V came to 0 bases and at J to 5 bases, leaving 4 bases not matched to a gene. CDR3 length: 16 amino acids. In DNA form, the CDR3 reads TGCGCCAGCAGCCAAGAACCTGACAGGGGGCACAATGAGCAGTTCTTC. Its protein is CASSQEPDRGHNEQFF.

This clone occurred once. The genes are TRBV5-1 and TRBJ2-1; TRBD2 agrees at 10 bases. With V trimmed by 0 bases and J by 6 bases, 6 bases remained unmatched. The germline V gene has CDR1 SGHRS and CDR2 YFSETQ. CDR3 length equals 16 residues. The CDR3 loop is CASSLASASGGNEQFF. CDR3 DNA: TGCGCCAGCAGCTTGGCCAGTGCTAGCGGGGGCAATGAGCAGTTCTTC.